This T cell receptor (beta chain) was captured by sequencing in a study of blood T cell repertoires in COVID-19. Across the whole study: Samples representing acute and convalescent COVID-19 were sourced from the United States, Italy and Spain.

Some clones are missing from TCRdb's copy, which holds only in-frame ones; the method was immunoSEQ multiplex PCR. The table has 300,000 or so clones, 80% to 90% seen once. Germline values: CDR1 MNHEY, CDR2 SMNVEV (reference sequence). Deletions cut 6 bases from V and 0 bases from J, with 11 bases between. The CDR3 is made up of 15 amino acids. This clonotype originated in a woman aged 50 to 65 with acute or convalescent COVID-19. The sequenced sample was peripheral blood. V is TRBV27 and J is TRBJ1-4, with TRBD1 as a possible D gene (6 bases). CDR3 nucleotide sequence: TGTGCCAGCAGGGACAGACCTGCAACTAATGAAAAACTGTTTTTT. Protein sequence: CASRDRPATNEKLFF.